A selection of T cell receptor beta chains follows, all from one sample in a study of breast tumors, draining lymph nodes, adjacent tissues. A single record per CDR3 protein comes from TCRdb applying MiXCR to the multiplex PCR reads. The table shows about 220,000 distinct CDR3 sequences, with approximately 36% occurring only once. The specimen sequenced was axillary lymph node tissue. These receptor sequences come from a female donor with breast cancer. Some clones in this sample may be carry-over from other donors' samples. The CDR3 runs from the conserved cysteine through the conserved F or W. The D gene is left open where the match is weak. Only part of the rows carry a size: once, few, many, or a class if the clone is expanded.

d_call j_call clone_size v_call cdr3_nt cdr3_aa
- TRBJ2-3 many TRBV4-3 TGCGCCAGCAGCCAAGAGTGGGGGGGCCTTGGAGATACGCAGTATTTT CASSQEWGGLGDTQYF
- TRBJ1-6 many TRBV7-6 TGTGCCAGCAGCTTAAGGCCTCCCAGGGGAGGATATTCACCCCTCCACTTT CASSLRPPRGGYSPLHF
TRBD2 TRBJ2-7 once TRBV5-1 TGCGCCAGCAGCTCCGGACTAGCGGGAGGCAGTGAGCAGTACTTC CASSSGLAGGSEQYF
- TRBJ2-2 - TRBV6-1 TGTGCCAGCAGTCGAGGGGGGCCCTTGGGGGAGCTGTTTTTT CASSRGGPLGELFF
- TRBJ2-7 - TRBV29-1 TGCAGCGTTGATGTCACCCAGGGACTTTCCTACGAGCAGTACTTC CSVDVTQGLSYEQYF
TRBD2 TRBJ2-4 many TRBV15 TGTGCCACCAGCAGAGATCGGGAGGGGGCCAAAAACATTCAGTACTTC CATSRDREGAKNIQYF
- TRBJ1-1 - TRBV7-8 TGTGCCAGCAGCCCAGTGGGGTCCATGGCTTTCTTT CASSPVGSMAFF
TRBD1 TRBJ2-6 many TRBV5-1 TGCGCCAGCAGCAAACCCAGGGGGAGAGGCTCTGGGGCCAACGTCCTGACTTTC CASSKPRGRGSGANVLTF
TRBD2 TRBJ2-3 many TRBV9 TGTGCCAGCAGCGTAGGTATTAGCGGGACCACAGATACGCAGTATTTT CASSVGISGTTDTQYF
- TRBJ2-2 many TRBV12-3/TRBV12-4 TGTGCCAGCAGTTTGGCATTTAGCACCGGGGAGCTGTTTTTT CASSLAFSTGELFF
- TRBJ1-2 many TRBV9 - CASSVGWGAGYGSTF
- TRBJ1-3 many TRBV20-1 TGCAGTGCTGAACAGGGCGCTGGAAACACCATATATTTT CSAEQGAGNTIYF
- TRBJ2-3 many TRBV6-5 TGTGCCAGCAGTCGGTTGGGCGGGAACACAGATACGCAGTATTTT CASSRLGGNTDTQYF
TRBD2 TRBJ2-1 many TRBV7-2 TGTGCCAGCAGTACCGTAGCGGGAGTGGGGGTTGGCTACAATGAGCAGTTCTTC CASSTVAGVGVGYNEQFF
TRBD1 TRBJ1-6 many TRBV10-3 TGTGCCATCAGCCCAGACAGGGAGGTTTCACCCCTCCACTTT CAISPDREVSPLHF
- TRBJ1-3 many TRBV29-1 TGCAGCGTTGCGGCCGGAAACACCATATATTTT CSVAAGNTIYF
TRBD2 TRBJ2-5 - TRBV3-1 TGTGCCAGCAGCTCTCGAAGCGGGAGCATCTCGGAGACCCAGTACTTC CASSSRSGSISETQYF
TRBD1 TRBJ1-4 few TRBV18 TGTGCCAGCTCATACGACAGGGGATCTAATGAAAAACTGTTTTTT CASSYDRGSNEKLFF
- TRBJ1-6 many TRBV2 TGTGCCAGCAGTGAGTTCGGGGAGGGGTCACCCCTCCACTTT CASSEFGEGSPLHF
- TRBJ1-3 - TRBV15 TGTGCCACCAGCAGAGCATCGGGGGGAAACACCATATATTTT CATSRASGGNTIYF
- TRBJ2-3 many TRBV11-3 TGTGCCAGCAGCTTAGGGCCAGGGGACACAGATACGCAGTATTTT CASSLGPGDTDTQYF
- TRBJ2-1 many TRBV29-1 TGCAGCGTTGAGGAGGCAGGTGTTAATGAGCAGTTCTTC CSVEEAGVNEQFF
- TRBJ1-5 few TRBV6-5 TGTGCCAGCAGTCAAGCGGGGGTTTGGCAGCCCCAGCATTTT CASSQAGVWQPQHF
TRBD2 TRBJ2-3 - TRBV7-9 TGTGCCAGCAGCTTCCCGGGACTAGCGGGAGCAGGCGATACGCAGTATTTT CASSFPGLAGAGDTQYF
TRBD2 TRBJ2-2 once TRBV7-3 TGCGCCAGCAGCTTAACGACTAGCGGGATCGGCGGGGAGCTGTTTTTT CASSLTTSGIGGELFF
TRBD2 TRBJ2-3 many TRBV20-1 TGCAGTGCTAGAGCGGCAGGTTGGACTAGCGGCACCGATAGCACAGATACGCAGTATTTT CSARAAGWTSGTDSTDTQYF
TRBD1 TRBJ2-1 - TRBV6-2/TRBV6-3 TGTGCCAGCCTTACGGGACAGGGGGCCTCCAATGAGCAGTTCTTC CASLTGQGASNEQFF
- TRBJ1-5 many TRBV12-3/TRBV12-4 TGTGCCAGCAGTTTCTCGCACCCTCGGCCCCAGCATTTT CASSFSHPRPQHF
- TRBJ2-6 - TRBV6-5 TGTGCCAGCAGTCATCGCCCGTCTGGGGCCAACGTCCTGACTTTC CASSHRPSGANVLTF
- TRBJ1-2 many TRBV5-1 TGCGCCAGCAGCTTGCGTGGAGGGGGCTACACCTTC CASSLRGGGYTF
- TRBJ2-2 once TRBV18 TGTGCCAGCCCAATACTCACCGGGGAGCTGTTTTTT CASPILTGELFF
TRBD2 TRBJ2-5 few TRBV6-1 TGTGCCAGCAGTCAAGCGCCCCTACTAGCGGGGGGGCAGACCCAGTACTTC CASSQAPLLAGGQTQYF
TRBD2 TRBJ2-5 - TRBV19 TGTGCCAGCACCGCGGGAGGCAACCAAGAGACCCAGTACTTC CASTAGGNQETQYF
- TRBJ1-5 - TRBV24-1 TGTGCCACCAGGCAGGGTCCCTCTCGGCCCCAGCATTTT CATRQGPSRPQHF
- TRBJ2-2 many TRBV12-3/TRBV12-4 TGTGCCACCAAGAGGCAGGAGGACACCGGGGAGCTGTTTTTT CATKRQEDTGELFF
- TRBJ2-1 - TRBV25-1 TGTGCTAGCCGTGGGGGGGGGCGCTCCGATGAGCAGTTCTTC CASRGGGRSDEQFF
TRBD1 TRBJ1-4 many TRBV19 TGTGCCAGTAGGACCGGGACAGGGAGCGAAAAACTGTTTTTT CASRTGTGSEKLFF
- TRBJ2-3 many TRBV20-1 TGCAGTGCTAGAGATTTTAGGGGGGCCACAGATACGCAGTATTTT CSARDFRGATDTQYF
- TRBJ2-5 many TRBV29-1 TGCAGCGTTGTGACTTCCCAAGAGACCCAGTACTTC CSVVTSQETQYF
- TRBJ2-3 - TRBV12-5 TGTGCTAGTGGTTTGGGTGGATCAGATACGCAGTATTTT CASGLGGSDTQYF
TRBD1 TRBJ1-6 - TRBV19 TGTGCCATCTCCCCGGGACAGCAATCCAATAATTCACCCCTCCACTTT CAISPGQQSNNSPLHF
TRBD1 TRBJ1-6 - TRBV20-1 TGCAGTGCTAGACACGCACCACAGGGGGCGCAATCACCCCTCCACTTT CSARHAPQGAQSPLHF
- TRBJ2-3 - TRBV20-1 TGCAGTGCTACGGAGGGGACAGATACGCAGTATTTT CSATEGTDTQYF
TRBD2 TRBJ2-1 once TRBV2 TGTGCCAATCCGACTAGCGAGGACTACAATGAGCAGTTCTTC CANPTSEDYNEQFF
TRBD2 TRBJ2-1 many TRBV11-2 TGTGCCAGCAGTTTTGCGGGAGGCCTGTTCTTC CASSFAGGLFF
- TRBJ2-6 few TRBV18 TGTGCCAGCTCACCTAGGGACCCCCAATCATCTGGGGCCAACGTCCTGACTTTC CASSPRDPQSSGANVLTF
TRBD2 TRBJ2-1 - TRBV19 TGTGCCAGTAGTATAAGCGGGGCAGGGAGGAAGAATGAGCAGTTCTTC CASSISGAGRKNEQFF
- TRBJ1-3 - TRBV19 TGTGCCAGTAGTGCGGACACGCGCGGAAACACCATATACTTT CASSADTRGNTIYF
- TRBJ2-7 many TRBV5-1 TGCGCCAGCAGATCCTCTTCGAGCGGGTACTCCTACGAGCAGTACTTC CASRSSSSGYSYEQYF
TRBD2 TRBJ2-7 many TRBV7-9 TGTGCCAGCAGCTTAGAACCGAGCGGGACCTCTCCCTACGAGCAGTACTTC CASSLEPSGTSPYEQYF
TRBD1 TRBJ2-3 - TRBV29-1 TGCAGCGTACCGGGACAGGGGAACACAGATACGCAGTATTTT CSVPGQGNTDTQYF
- TRBJ1-6 many TRBV9 TGTGCCAGCAGCGTAGAAGGGGGGCCCCTCCACTTT CASSVEGGPLHF
- TRBJ2-6 many TRBV2 TGTGCCAGCAGTTCCCGTCGGGGGGCCAACGTCCTGACTTTC CASSSRRGANVLTF
TRBD1 TRBJ2-7 many TRBV2 TGTGCCAGCAGTCGGACAGGGTTTGAGCAGTACTTC CASSRTGFEQYF